This TCR beta chain is drawn from a study of cytomegalovirus exposure and HLA in healthy donors. J lost 3 bases, V lost 1 base, and 12 bases had no gene match. Per germline, CDR1 SGHRS and CDR2 YFSETQ. The CDR3 loop spans 18 amino acids. Assay: immunoSEQ multiplex PCR; the TCRdb copy retains only in-frame clones and omits some. The profile shows around 56,000 clones, roughly 89% of them singletons. The gene calls are TRBV5-1 and TRBJ2-7; TRBD2 matches at 11 bases. Sample: PBMCs. This clonotype was sampled from a woman aged 18-29 years in good health and CMV-seronegative. The CDR3 loop reads CASSLLASGRSSDYEQYF. CDR3 in DNA: TGCGCCAGCAGCTTGTTGGCTAGCGGGAGGTCCTCAGACTACGAGCAGTACTTC. Supplemented by reference TRBV5-1 and TRBJ2-7, the full variable domain reads KAGVTQTPRYLIKTRGQQVTLSCSPISGHRSVSWYQQTPGQGLQFLFEYFSETQRNKGNFPGRFSGRQFSNSRSEMNVSTLELGDSALYLCASSLLASGRSSDYEQYFGPGTRLTVT.